These 26 T cell receptor beta chains originate from one sample sequenced in a study of T-cell reconstitution after alpha-beta-depleted transplantation in children. Using unique molecular identifiers, the investigators prepared the TCRbeta library. TCRdb reprocessed the PCR reads with MiXCR, giving one entry per CDR3 protein. The sample holds hundreds of thousands of distinct CDR3 sequences, 20% to 30% seen once. This specimen consisted of PBMCs, obtained before TCRalphabeta/CD19-depleted stem cell transplant. The receptor set was obtained from a girl aged 2-15 years with Fanconi anemia, due to receive a stem cell transplant.

This clonotype was recorded at least ten times. This sequence joins TRBV25-1 and TRBJ2-7; 7 positions agree with TRBD2. CDR1 is MGHDK and CDR2 is SYGVNS in the germline V gene. The CDR3 runs 13 residues. V trimming: 2 bases; J trimming: 9 bases; junction bases outside the gene matches: 7. CDR3 sequence: CASSEPRLALQYF. The CDR3 nucleotides read TGTGCCAGCAGTGAACCCCGACTAGCACTGCAGTACTTC.

The chain has TRBV5-1 and TRBJ2-3; D is perhaps TRBD1 or TRBD2 (5 bases each). The CDR3 sequence is 17 residues long. Trimming left V 2 bases short and J 0 bases short, with 16 bases between. Germline loops: CDR1 SGHRS, CDR2 YFSETQ. This CDR3 reads CASSFPGRIGSTDTQYF. The DNA of the CDR3 is TGCGCCAGCAGCTTTCCGGGGCGAATCGGGAGCACAGATACGCAGTATTTT.

This clonotype was seen only a few times. The chain carries TRBV29-1 and TRBJ2-1; 8 bases agree with TRBD1. This CDR3 has 13 amino acids. Germline V CDR1 and CDR2: SQVTM, ANQGSEA. V was clipped by 6 bases and J by 5 bases; unmatched bases: 6. The CDR3 loop reads CSVHGTGDNEQFF. The CDR3 DNA reads as TGCAGCGTCCACGGGACAGGCGACAATGAGCAGTTCTTC.

This chain links TRBV30 with TRBJ1-5; 7 positions match TRBD1. The V gene end was trimmed by 3 bases and the J gene end by 4 bases; junction bases not matched to a gene: 9. Per the germline V gene, CDR1 is GTSNPN and CDR2 is SVGIG (reference sequence). The CDR3 runs 15 residues. CDR3 residues: CAWRAPDRTNQPQHF. The CDR3 nucleotides read TGTGCCTGGAGGGCCCCGGACAGGACGAATCAGCCCCAGCATTTT.

The rearrangement joins TRBV12-3 or TRBV12-4 to TRBJ1-1; D might be TRBD1 (5 bases). The CDR3 is made up of 15 amino acids. V was shortened by 4 bases and J by 6 bases, with 18 bases between the two germline ends. The CDR3: CASSWGRGRASEAFF. The CDR3 DNA follows: TGTGCCAGCAGTTGGGGTCGAGGCAGGGCTTCTGAAGCTTTCTTT.

Many counts were recorded for this clonotype. The V call is TRBV20-1, the J call TRBJ2-1; D is unresolved. Trimming pared 0 bases from V and 4 bases from J, leaving 13 bases between. The CDR3 sequence is 15 residues long. Germline V CDR1 and CDR2: DFQATT, SNEGSKA (reference sequence). The CDR3, as DNA: TGCAGTGCTAGAGATCCAGGTATGAGGTACAATGAGCAGTTCTTC. Its protein is CSARDPGMRYNEQFF.

There are many counts of this clonotype. CDR3 nucleotides: TGTGCCATCATGGGTAACTATGGCTACACCTTC. Translated: CAIMGNYGYTF. J is TRBJ1-2 and V is TRBV10-3; no clear D gene. This CDR3 is built from 11 residues. The V end was cut by 7 bases, the J end by 1 base, with 4 bases between. Germline assignment: CDR1 ENHRY and CDR2 SYGVKD.

This clonotype came up many times. The V and J genes are TRBV6-5 and TRBJ1-4, with D tentatively TRBD1 (5 bases). V lost 6 bases and J lost 7, with 12 bases in between. CDR1 is MNHEY and CDR2 is SVGAGI in the germline V gene. CDR3 length equals 13 residues. The CDR3 coding sequence is TGTGCCAGCAGCCTTGGAGGGGTTGAAAAACTGTTTTTT. Encoded protein: CASSLGGVEKLFF.

The chain recombines TRBV10-3 with TRBJ2-1; no firm D call. V dropped 8 bases and J dropped 13 bases, with 12 bases sitting between them. Germline CDR1 ENHRY, CDR2 SYGVKD. The CDR3 length is 10 residues. CDR3 sequence reads: CAIGLPTQFF. CDR3 DNA sequence: TGTGCCATCGGTTTGCCCACACAGTTCTTC.

This clonotype was detected a few times. The chain employs TRBV7-3 and TRBJ2-2; 8 bases align to TRBD1. With V trimmed by 4 bases and J by 7 bases, 5 bases remained unmatched. CDR3 length: 14 residues. Looked up from germline, CDR1 is SGHTA and CDR2 is FQGTGA. The CDR3 reads CASSSTGADGELFF. The DNA of the CDR3 is TGTGCCAGCAGCTCGACAGGGGCGGACGGGGAGCTGTTTTTT.

This clonotype has just a few counts. This chain joins TRBV7-2 and TRBJ2-1; D is uncertain. The CDR3 has 14 residues. V gave up 6 bases and J gave up 4 bases, with 13 bases separating them. The germline V gene has CDR1 SGHTA and CDR2 FQGNSA. The CDR3 DNA reads TGTGCCAGCAGACTTATTCTAGGGTACAATGAGCAGTTCTTC. This sequence encodes CASRLILGYNEQFF.

This clonotype was detected many times. The chain links TRBV20-1 to TRBJ2-1, with 10 bases identical to TRBD2. The CDR3 spans 15 residues. Germline V gene data show CDR1 as DFQATT and CDR2 as SNEGSKA (reference sequence). The V and J ends lost 0 bases and 3 bases, in that order; junction bases with no gene match: 2. The CDR3 region is CSARDGTSVYNEQFF. The CDR3 DNA is TGCAGTGCTAGAGATGGGACTAGCGTCTACAATGAGCAGTTCTTC.

This clonotype showed up many times. The V gene is TRBV20-1, the J gene TRBJ2-5; 9 positions match TRBD2. J lost 3 bases, V lost 0 bases, and 5 bases had no gene match. CDR3 length: 15 amino acids. The V gene's germline CDR1 is DFQATT and CDR2 SNEGSKA (reference sequence). CDR3 DNA: TGCAGTGCTAGAGATCCGGCTAGCGGGGAAGAGACCCAGTACTTC. This gives the protein CSARDPASGEETQYF.

V is TRBV29-1 and J is TRBJ2-7, with 7 bases lining up with TRBD2. This CDR3 is 11 amino acids long. V shed 7 bases and J 3 bases; nucleotides not matched to a gene: 3. From germline, CDR1 is SQVTM and CDR2 ANQGSEA. This CDR3 is CSATSLYEQYF. In DNA form, the CDR3 reads TGCAGCGCGACTAGCCTCTACGAGCAGTACTTC.

The chain employs TRBV29-1 and TRBJ1-2; tentatively, D is TRBD1 (6 bases). The CDR3 runs 14 residues. V lost 0 bases to trimming and J lost 3 bases, with 11 bases between them. CDR1 and CDR2 (germline): SQVTM, ANQGSEA. The CDR3 sequence is CSVEDQNRDYGYTF. The CDR3 region has the DNA TGCAGCGTTGAAGATCAAAACAGGGACTATGGCTACACCTTC.

J is TRBJ2-7 and V is TRBV5-1, with D unresolved. The CDR3 length is 13 residues. The germline V and J ends were trimmed by 0 bases and 4 bases, with 8 bases remaining between them. Germline CDR1 SGHRS, CDR2 YFSETQ. In DNA, the CDR3 is TGCGCCAGCAGCTTGGAGCCGGTTTACGAGCAGTACTTC. It codes for CASSLEPVYEQYF.

This clonotype occurred many times. The chain carries TRBV20-1 and TRBJ2-5; D is tentatively TRBD1 or TRBD2 (6 bases each). V lost 1 base, J lost 5 bases, and 14 bases lay in between. CDR1 is DFQATT and CDR2 is SNEGSKA in the germline V gene (reference sequence). The CDR3 extends over 14 amino acids. CDR3 region: CSARGGGGLETQYF. The CDR3 bases are TGCAGTGCTAGAGGCGGAGGGGGGTTGGAGACCCAGTACTTC.

V gene TRBV7-3 combines with J gene TRBJ2-3; D ambiguous. Deletions cut 4 bases from V and 1 base from J, with 9 bases between. The CDR3 has 14 residues. Germline V gives CDR1 SGHTA, CDR2 FQGTGA. This CDR3 reads CASSSVSRTDTQYF. The CDR3 region has the DNA TGTGCCAGCAGCTCCGTGTCCCGCACAGATACGCAGTATTTT.

The chain couples TRBV20-1 to TRBJ2-3; weak D call: TRBD2 (6 bases). This CDR3 comprises 20 residues. CDR1 is DFQATT and CDR2 is SNEGSKA in the germline V gene (reference sequence). Trimming shortened V by 2 bases and J by 0 bases, and 27 bases separated the two germline ends. The CDR3 DNA reads as TGCAGTGCTAGATCAACCGGGAGCCGCGGGATCCTTACTAGCACAGATACGCAGTATTTT. Its translation is CSARSTGSRGILTSTDTQYF.

This clonotype was seen a few times. V usage is TRBV2 and J usage is TRBJ2-5; D may be TRBD2 (6 bases). Germline CDR1 SNHLY, CDR2 FYNNEI. The CDR3 has 14 amino acids. Trimming shortened V by 3 bases and J by 2 bases, and 10 bases separated the two germline ends. The CDR3 nucleotides read TGTGCCAGCAGTGACGGGCGGGGACAAGAGACCCAGTACTTC. It is translated as CASSDGRGQETQYF. Variable domain in full (rest from reference TRBV2 and TRBJ2-5): EPEVTQTPSHQVTQMGQEVILRCVPISNHLYFYWYRQILGQKVEFLVSFYNNEISEKSEIFDDQFSVERPDGSNFTLKIRSTKLEDSAMYFCASSDGRGQETQYFGPGTRLLVL.

The genes are TRBV6-5 and TRBJ2-3; D may be TRBD1 (5 bases). V was trimmed by 0 bases and J by 1 base, leaving 8 bases between them. Germline V lookup: CDR1 MNHEY, CDR2 SVGAGI. The CDR3 has 15 amino acids. In DNA form, the CDR3 reads TGTGCCAGCAGTTACTCTTTGACAGGCACAGATACGCAGTATTTT. This sequence encodes CASSYSLTGTDTQYF.

For this clonotype: Germline and junction disagree at one end, which may indicate a read error. The chain carries TRBV7-9 and TRBJ2-5; no clear D gene. The CDR3 covers 14 residues. In germline, CDR1 is SEHNR, CDR2 FQNEAQ (reference sequence). CDR3 protein: CAISPFWGQETQYF. The DNA of the CDR3 is TGTGCCATCAGCCCTTTTTGGGGCCAAGAGACCCAGTACTTC.

The genes are TRBV5-1 and TRBJ2-7; 9 bases match TRBD2. The CDR3 is 16 amino acids. Germline V gene data show CDR1 as SGHRS and CDR2 as YFSETQ. V lost 1 base and J lost 0; bases outside the gene matches: 5. The CDR3 DNA reads as TGCGCCAGCAGCTTGTACGGTAGCGGGAGCTCCTACGAGCAGTACTTC. Translated: CASSLYGSGSSYEQYF.

This clonotype was counted only a few times. V is TRBV6-2 or TRBV6-3 and J is TRBJ2-3, with D possibly called TRBD1 or TRBD2 (5 bases each). Germline lookup yields CDR1 MNHEY and CDR2 SVGEGT. CDR3 length: 14 residues. V was pared by 7 bases and J by 6 bases, with 17 bases between. CDR3 loop: CASTGTSRWDTQYF. CDR3 nucleotide sequence: TGTGCCAGCACCGGGACCTCGAGGTGGGATACGCAGTATTTT.

As regards this clonotype: A read error is possible here, since a much larger clone lies one base away. V is TRBV7-2 and J is TRBJ2-1, with 8 positions matching TRBD2. Germline V lookup: CDR1 SGHTA, CDR2 FQGNSA. V lost 5 bases and J lost 9; bases outside the gene matches: 9. This CDR3 has 14 residues. Written as DNA, the CDR3 is TGTGCCAGCAGCACCGGGGGGGCCATGGGTGAGCAGTTCTTC. This translates into CASSTGGAMGEQFF.

The chain is built from TRBV20-1 and TRBJ2-5, with TRBD2 identical over 8 bases. CDR3 length: 14 residues. Trimming took 8 bases from V and 4 from J; bases not matched to a gene: 12. Germline values: CDR1 DFQATT, CDR2 SNEGSKA (reference sequence). The CDR3 coding sequence is TGCAGTCCCAGTTCGGGGGGGCCGGGAGAGACCCAGTACTTC. Translated: CSPSSGGPGETQYF.